This is a list of T cell receptor beta chains from one sample in a study of identifying expanded T cells in peripheral blood. Only in-frame clones appear in the TCRdb table, and some are missing; sequencing was by immunoSEQ multiplex PCR. Of about 80,000 clones listed, roughly 89% are singletons. The sequencing sample was made of blood. The receptor source for this set is a person aged 18 to 75 in good health. CDR3s include the opening cysteine and the closing phenylalanine or tryptophan. Each record gives: V gene, J gene, D gene, clone size, CDR3 DNA, CDR3 protein. The D gene is left open where the match is weak. Only part of the rows carry a size: once, few, many, or a class if the clone is expanded.

V gene: TRBV28
J gene: TRBJ2-7
D gene: NA
clone size: NA
CDR3 DNA: TGTGCCAGCAGTTTACGGGGGAAAAGCCTTTCATTC
CDR3 protein: CASSLRGKSLSF

V gene: TRBV5-6
J gene: TRBJ2-3
D gene: TRBD2
clone size: NA
CDR3 DNA: TGTGCCAGCAGCCGGGGGGTGCTTACAGATACGCAGTATTTT
CDR3 protein: CASSRGVLTDTQYF

V gene: TRBV7-9
J gene: TRBJ2-7
D gene: TRBD1
clone size: NA
CDR3 DNA: TGTGCCAGCAGCCGGGACAGGGGGAACGGCGAGCAGTACTTC
CDR3 protein: CASSRDRGNGEQYF

V gene: TRBV5-1
J gene: TRBJ2-1
D gene: NA
clone size: few
CDR3 DNA: TGCGCCAGCAGCTTGGGGCGGGGTCTAGGGAACAATGAGCAGTTCTTC
CDR3 protein: CASSLGRGLGNNEQFF

V gene: TRBV9
J gene: TRBJ2-7
D gene: NA
clone size: NA
CDR3 DNA: TGTGCCAGCAGCGTAGACCCGGGGGCCAACGAGCAGTACTTC
CDR3 protein: CASSVDPGANEQYF

V gene: TRBV5-1
J gene: TRBJ2-1
D gene: TRBD1
clone size: NA
CDR3 DNA: TGCGCCAGCAGCTTGGGACAGGGGTCAGACAATGAGCAGTTCTTC
CDR3 protein: CASSLGQGSDNEQFF

V gene: TRBV6-5
J gene: TRBJ2-2
D gene: NA
clone size: NA
CDR3 DNA: TGTGCCAGCAGTTACTCACACAGGGAGCTGTTTTTT
CDR3 protein: CASSYSHRELFF

V gene: TRBV5-1
J gene: TRBJ2-3
D gene: NA
clone size: NA
CDR3 DNA: TGCGCCAGCACTTCACCCCTCCGAGGGCCAAAACCAGATACGCAGTATTTT
CDR3 protein: CASTSPLRGPKPDTQYF

V gene: TRBV6-6
J gene: TRBJ1-5
D gene: NA
clone size: NA
CDR3 DNA: TGTGCCAGCAGTGGACGGGGATCGGATCACAATCAGCCCCAGCATTTT
CDR3 protein: CASSGRGSDHNQPQHF

V gene: TRBV18
J gene: TRBJ2-7
D gene: NA
clone size: NA
CDR3 DNA: TGTGCCAGCTCACCGGCTCGGGGAATCGGCGAGCAGTACTTC
CDR3 protein: CASSPARGIGEQYF

V gene: TRBV7-8
J gene: TRBJ2-7
D gene: NA
clone size: once
CDR3 DNA: TGTGCCAGCAGCTTGGGAGAACAGGGATCCGAGCAGTACTTC
CDR3 protein: CASSLGEQGSEQYF

V gene: TRBV5-1
J gene: TRBJ2-7
D gene: TRBD2
clone size: NA
CDR3 DNA: TGCGCCAGCAAGGGGGGACTAGCGGGAGGTTTATACGAGCAGTACTTC
CDR3 protein: CASKGGLAGGLYEQYF

V gene: TRBV28
J gene: TRBJ2-1
D gene: TRBD1
clone size: NA
CDR3 DNA: TGTGCCAGCAGTTTATCGACAGGGAGCTCCTACAATGAGCAGTTCTTC
CDR3 protein: CASSLSTGSSYNEQFF

V gene: TRBV7-9
J gene: TRBJ1-1
D gene: NA
clone size: once
CDR3 DNA: TGTGCCAGCATTGACAAGGCCGCTGAAGCTTTCTTT
CDR3 protein: CASIDKAAEAFF

V gene: TRBV7-2
J gene: TRBJ1-4
D gene: NA
clone size: NA
CDR3 DNA: TGTGCCAGCAGCTTAGATGGCCATGGCTGGGGTAATGAAAAACTGTTTTTT
CDR3 protein: CASSLDGHGWGNEKLFF

V gene: TRBV5-4
J gene: TRBJ1-2
D gene: TRBD1
clone size: few
CDR3 DNA: TGTGCCAGCAGCCCCTCGACAGGGTGGTGGGGCTACACCTTC
CDR3 protein: CASSPSTGWWGYTF